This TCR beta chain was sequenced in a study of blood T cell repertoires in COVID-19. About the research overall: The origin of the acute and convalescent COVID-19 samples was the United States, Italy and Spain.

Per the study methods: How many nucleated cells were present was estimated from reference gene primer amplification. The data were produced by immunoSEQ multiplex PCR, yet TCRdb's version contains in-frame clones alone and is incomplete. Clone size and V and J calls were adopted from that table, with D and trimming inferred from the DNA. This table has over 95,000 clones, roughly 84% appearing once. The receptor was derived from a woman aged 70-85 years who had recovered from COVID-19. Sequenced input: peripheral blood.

CDR3 sequence: CASSYLVTEQFF. The CDR3 DNA is TGTGCCAGCAGTTACTTAGTCACTGAGCAGTTCTTC. This chain joins TRBV6-2 or TRBV6-3 and TRBJ2-1, with unresolved D. The V gene lost 1 base and the J gene lost 9 bases, with 7 bases spanning the gap. This CDR3 contains 12 residues. CDR1 MNHEY and CDR2 SVGEGT come from the germline V gene.